This T cell receptor (beta chain) is drawn from a study of cytomegalovirus exposure and HLA in healthy donors. General study results and limits: Per a prior analysis, the majority of TCR beta V segments were productive roughly 90% or roughly 30% of the time.

In the PCR, 60 Vbeta and 13 Jbeta primers were used. Authors' processing steps: Counted up in a later analysis, unique TCR beta chains came to 60 million to 95 million, with around 9.9 million shared. Method: immunoSEQ multiplex PCR; TCRdb's copy keeps in-frame clones and lacks some. That table is the source of V, J and clone size, and D and trimming were worked out from the DNA. The sample lists roughly 120,000 clones, approximately 80% occurring once. To note about this clone: The antigen is not known.

In germline, CDR1 is SGHTA, CDR2 FQGNSA. The CDR3 loop spans 13 amino acids. V was cut by 6 bases and J by 1 base, with 9 bases left in between. The receptor was derived from a man in his fifties or sixties in good health and CMV-seronegative. The specimen sequenced was PBMCs. The V gene is TRBV7-2, the J gene TRBJ1-1; D is uncertain. The CDR3 nucleotides are TGTGCCAGCAGGACTACAGAGAACACTGAAGCTTTCTTT. It codes for CASRTTENTEAFF.